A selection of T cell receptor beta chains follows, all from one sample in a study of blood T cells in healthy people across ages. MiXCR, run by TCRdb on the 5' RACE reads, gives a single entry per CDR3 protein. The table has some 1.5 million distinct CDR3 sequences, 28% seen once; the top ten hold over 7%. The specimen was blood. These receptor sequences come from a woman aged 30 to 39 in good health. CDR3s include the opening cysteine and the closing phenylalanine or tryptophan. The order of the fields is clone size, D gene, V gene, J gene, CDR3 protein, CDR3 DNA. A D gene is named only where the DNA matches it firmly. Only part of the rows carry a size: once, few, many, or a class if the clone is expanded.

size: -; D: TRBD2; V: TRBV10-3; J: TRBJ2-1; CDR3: CAISATSGRFYEQFF; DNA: TGTGCCATCAGTGCGACTAGCGGGAGGTTCTATGAGCAGTTCTTC
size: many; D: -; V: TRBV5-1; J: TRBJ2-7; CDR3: CASSLAIGAYEQYF; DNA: TGCGCCAGCAGCTTGGCCATCGGAGCCTACGAGCAGTACTTC
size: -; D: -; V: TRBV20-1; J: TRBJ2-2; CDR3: CSARSPPDGELFF; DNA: TGCAGTGCTAGGTCTCCACCGGACGGGGAGCTGTTTTTT
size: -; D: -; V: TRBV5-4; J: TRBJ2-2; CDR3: CASSYGSLAVNTGELFF; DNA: TGTGCCAGCAGCTATGGTTCGCTAGCAGTAAACACCGGGGAGCTGTTTTTT
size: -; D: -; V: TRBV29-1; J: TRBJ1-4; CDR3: CSVEASGEEKLFF; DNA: TGCAGCGTTGAGGCCAGTGGGGAAGAAAAACTGTTTTTT
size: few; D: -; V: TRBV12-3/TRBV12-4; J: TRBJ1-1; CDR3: CASSFLAVNTEAFF; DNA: TGTGCCAGCAGTTTTTTGGCGGTTAACACTGAAGCTTTCTTT
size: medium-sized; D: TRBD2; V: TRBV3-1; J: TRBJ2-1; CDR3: CASSPQTSGRTNEQFF; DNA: TGTGCCAGCAGCCCCCAGACTAGCGGGAGGACCAATGAGCAGTTCTTC
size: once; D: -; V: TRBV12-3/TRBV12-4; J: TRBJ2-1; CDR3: CASSTDGRDKQFF; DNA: TGTGCCAGCAGTACGGACGGGCGAGATAAGCAGTTCTTC
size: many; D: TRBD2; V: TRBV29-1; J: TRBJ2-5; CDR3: CSVRTSGRAGETQYF; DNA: TGCAGCGTTAGGACTAGCGGGAGGGCCGGGGAGACCCAGTACTTC
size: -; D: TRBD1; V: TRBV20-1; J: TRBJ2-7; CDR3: CSAPPRGPSYEQYF; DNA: TGCAGTGCTCCCCCTAGGGGGCCTTCCTACGAGCAGTACTTC
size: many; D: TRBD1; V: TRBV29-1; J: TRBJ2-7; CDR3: CSVHGTGMAYEQYF; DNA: TGCAGCGTCCACGGGACAGGAATGGCCTACGAGCAGTACTTC
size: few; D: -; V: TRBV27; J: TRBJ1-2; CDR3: CASLRWAGDQYGYTF; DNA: TGTGCCAGCCTTCGATGGGCAGGTGACCAATATGGCTACACCTTC
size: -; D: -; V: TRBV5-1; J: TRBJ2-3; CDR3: CASSWTRARTDTQYF; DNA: TGCGCCAGCAGCTGGACCCGAGCCCGCACAGATACGCAGTATTTT
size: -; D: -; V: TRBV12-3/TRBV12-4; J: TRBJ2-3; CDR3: CASSLSGSPDTEYF; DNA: TGTGCCAGCAGTTTATCAGGGAGCCCAGATACGGAGTATTTT
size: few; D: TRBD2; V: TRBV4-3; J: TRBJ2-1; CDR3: CASSQDGKRGYNEQFF; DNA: TGCGCCAGCAGCCAAGACGGGAAGCGGGGTTACAATGAGCAGTTCTTC
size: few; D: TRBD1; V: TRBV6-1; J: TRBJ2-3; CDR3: CASSVRQGAPRPTDTQYF; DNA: TGTGCCAGCAGTGTAAGACAGGGGGCCCCACGTCCCACAGATACGCAGTATTTT
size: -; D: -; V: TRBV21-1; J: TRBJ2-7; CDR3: CATDQTSGPVEQYF; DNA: TGTGCCACCGACCAGACTAGCGGTCCTGTCGAGCAGTACTTC
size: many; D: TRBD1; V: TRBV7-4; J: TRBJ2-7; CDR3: CASSLTQKTGGAGPNYEQYF; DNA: TGTGCCAGCAGCTTAACCCAAAAGACAGGGGGCGCCGGTCCAAACTACGAGCAGTACTTC
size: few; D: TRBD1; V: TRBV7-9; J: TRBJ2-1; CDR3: CASSRVLVQGTYNEQFF; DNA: TGTGCCAGCAGCCGCGTCTTGGTACAGGGGACCTACAATGAGCAGTTCTTC
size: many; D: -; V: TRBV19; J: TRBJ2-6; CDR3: CASSIYSGANVLTF; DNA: TGTGCCAGTAGTATATACTCTGGGGCCAACGTCCTGACTTTC
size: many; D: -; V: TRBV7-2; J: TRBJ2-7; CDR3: CASSLAKGSYEQYF; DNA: TGTGCCAGCAGCTTAGCGAAGGGTTCCTACGAGCAGTACTTC
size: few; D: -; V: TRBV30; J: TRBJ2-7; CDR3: CAWNRGGVGYEQYF; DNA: TGTGCCTGGAATAGAGGGGGTGTCGGGTACGAGCAGTACTTC
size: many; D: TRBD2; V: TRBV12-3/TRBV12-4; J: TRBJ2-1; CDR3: CASRATGTSGNEQFF; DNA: TGTGCCAGCAGAGCTACCGGGACTAGCGGCAATGAGCAGTTCTTC
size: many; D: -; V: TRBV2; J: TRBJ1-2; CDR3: CASRVTGVFGYTF; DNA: TGTGCCAGCAGGGTTACGGGGGTTTTTGGCTACACCTTC
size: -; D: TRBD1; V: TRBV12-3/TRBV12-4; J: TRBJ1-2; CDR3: CASSVRDSWGYTF; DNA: TGTGCCAGCAGTGTACGGGACAGCTGGGGCTACACCTTC
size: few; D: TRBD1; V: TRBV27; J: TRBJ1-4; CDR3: CATYTAQGAANEKLFF; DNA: TGTGCCACCTACACGGCACAGGGGGCGGCTAATGAAAAACTGTTTTTT
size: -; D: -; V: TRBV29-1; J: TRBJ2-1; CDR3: CSAEVVSYNEQFF; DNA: TGCAGCGCAGAAGTGGTCTCCTACAATGAGCAGTTCTTC